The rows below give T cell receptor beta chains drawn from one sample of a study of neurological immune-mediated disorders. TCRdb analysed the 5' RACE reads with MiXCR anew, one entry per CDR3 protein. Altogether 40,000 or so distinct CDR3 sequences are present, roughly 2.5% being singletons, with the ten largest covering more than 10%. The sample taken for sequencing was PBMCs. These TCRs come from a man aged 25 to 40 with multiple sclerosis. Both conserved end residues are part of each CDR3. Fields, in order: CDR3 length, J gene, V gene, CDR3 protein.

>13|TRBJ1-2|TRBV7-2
CASSAAGNYGYTF
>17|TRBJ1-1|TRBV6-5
CASSPYVRTGMVTEAFF
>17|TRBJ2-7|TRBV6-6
CASSPPASGGSSYEQYF
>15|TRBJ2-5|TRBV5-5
CASSLEVGRAETQYF
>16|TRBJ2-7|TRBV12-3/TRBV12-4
CASSSRTSDNSYEQYF
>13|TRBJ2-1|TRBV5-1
CASSTGDYNEQFF
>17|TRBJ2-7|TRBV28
CASSSYRAGGTSYEQYF
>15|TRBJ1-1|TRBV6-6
CASSGRTGGGTEAFF
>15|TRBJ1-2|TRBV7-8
CASSLTDAQGLGYTF
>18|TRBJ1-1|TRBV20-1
CSARVSVFGVGNGVEAFF
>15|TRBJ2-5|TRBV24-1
CATSDWTGGEETQYF
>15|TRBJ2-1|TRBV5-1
CASSLESGAYNEQFF
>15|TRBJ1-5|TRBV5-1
CASSPEGQYYQPQHF
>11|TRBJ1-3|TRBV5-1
CASTDTYTIYF
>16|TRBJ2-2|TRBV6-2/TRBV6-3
CASSYSGHMNTGELFF